A single sample gave rise to the 28 T cell receptor beta chains below, sequenced in a study of T cells in Graves' hyperthyroidism and ophthalmopathy (dated by TCRdb to 2018 to 2020). The library was prepared using multiplex PCR. Sequencing was performed on an Illumina HiSeq 2000. TCR beta CDR3 regions were amplified from RNA transcripts. The first round of RT-PCR for the TCR CDR3 was performed with the HTBI primer set and the Qiagen OneStep RT-PCR kit. TCRdb trimmed public reads at Q25 via fastp, called clones via MiXCR and kept in-frame beta chains. Rows are combined by CDR3 protein, so each entry shows the most common genes and DNA. This sample has around 300,000 distinct CDR3 sequences in its table, and 12% to 15% of those were observed once. The ten largest clones capture approximately 7.9% of the sample. Material for sequencing was blood. The receptors stem from a woman aged 40 to 49 with Graves' hyperthyroidism.

The chain employs TRBV20-1 and TRBJ2-1, with 8 bases lining up with TRBD2. V lost 5 bases, J lost 0 bases, and 6 bases stayed unmatched. There are 15 residues in the CDR3. Germline V gene sequence: CDR1 DFQATT, CDR2 SNEGSKA (reference sequence). CDR3 in amino acids: CSASPGTSSYNEQFF. The CDR3 DNA is TGCAGTGCTTCCCCCGGGACTAGCTCCTACAATGAGCAGTTCTTC.

The gene calls are TRBV20-1 and TRBJ1-3; the D gene is possibly TRBD1 (5 bases). Trimming took off 0 bases at V and 1 base at J, with 10 bases between the two ends. This CDR3 region has 15 residues. The V gene's germline CDR1 is DFQATT and CDR2 SNEGSKA (reference sequence). CDR3 coding DNA: TGCAGTGCTAGAGATCGGAGGGGATCTGGAAACACCATATATTTT. This translates into CSARDRRGSGNTIYF.

This clonotype has a count of ten or more. The chain couples TRBV29-1 to TRBJ2-7; a possible D gene is TRBD2 (6 bases). This CDR3 comprises 13 residues. Trimming shortened V by 6 bases and J by 5 bases, and 17 bases separated the two germline ends. From germline, CDR1 is SQVTM and CDR2 ANQGSEA. The CDR3 protein is CSVSFGGIDEQYF. The CDR3 DNA is TGCAGCGTCAGCTTTGGGGGGATCGACGAGCAGTACTTC.

Notes on this clonotype: A read error is possible here, since a much larger clone lies one base away. The chain employs TRBV2 and TRBJ1-3; no reliable D call. Germline lookup yields CDR1 SNHLY and CDR2 FYNNEI. The CDR3 length is 14 residues. As DNA, the CDR3 is TGTGCCAGCAAAGTATCCGGCGCAGGAAACACCATAGATTTT. It translates to CASKVSGAGNTIDF.

This chain's CDR3 is CASSWDRGQGYGYTF. CDR3 DNA: TGTGCCAGCAGCTGGGACAGGGGGCAGGGCTATGGCTACACCTTC. This chain joins TRBV5-4 and TRBJ1-2; TRBD1 agrees at 12 bases. Germline loops: CDR1 SGHNT, CDR2 YYREEE (reference sequence). With 3 bases clipped from V and 4 bases from J, the junction kept 4 bases outside the gene matches. The CDR3 has 15 amino acids. Full variable domain (remainder filled in from reference TRBV5-4 and TRBJ1-2): ETGVTQSPTHLIKTRGQQVTLRCSSQSGHNTVSWYQQALGQGPQFIFQYYREEENGRGNFPPRFSGLQFPNYSSELNVNALELDDSALYLCASSWDRGQGYGYTFGSGTRLTVV.

Points on this clonotype: The CDR3 does not close with the conserved phenylalanine or tryptophan, likely indicating a read error. The genes are TRBV27 and TRBJ1-3, with 10 bases that match TRBD1. Germline trimming cut 3 bases from V and 0 bases from J; bases unmatched to any gene: 14. The CDR3 extends over 20 amino acids. Germline assignment: CDR1 MNHEY and CDR2 SMNVEV (reference sequence). This chain's CDR3 is CASSFKGQGNALFSGNTIYS. The CDR3 DNA follows: TGTGCCAGCAGTTTCAAGGGACAGGGGAATGCGCTCTTCTCTGGAAACACCATATATTCT.

This clonotype has a count of ten or more. The V and J genes are TRBV28 and TRBJ1-3, with D unresolved. The CDR3 runs 15 residues. Germline V gene sequence: CDR1 MDHEN, CDR2 SYDVKM. The ends were cut back, 6 bases at V and 4 bases at J, with 16 bases in the middle. The CDR3 loop reads CASRMSLRDGNTIYF. For the CDR3, the DNA is TGTGCCAGCAGAATGTCCCTTAGAGACGGAAACACCATATATTTT.

This clonotype was counted a single time. The chain carries TRBV7-2 and TRBJ2-1; 8 bases are a match to TRBD2. J lost 9 bases, V lost 4 bases, and 5 bases had no gene match. This CDR3 comprises 13 residues. Germline V gene sequence: CDR1 SGHTA, CDR2 FQGNSA. This chain's CDR3 is CASSWGREAEQFF. In DNA, the CDR3 is TGTGCCAGCAGCTGGGGGCGGGAGGCTGAGCAGTTCTTC.

This clonotype was seen ten or more times. V usage is TRBV3-1 and J usage is TRBJ1-2, with D tentatively TRBD1 (5 bases). The germline gives CDR1 LGHDT, CDR2 YNNKEL (reference sequence). Trimming removed 1 base at V and 2 bases at J, with 8 bases between. The CDR3 has 14 residues. CDR3 loop: CASSQAGANYGYTF. The CDR3 DNA follows: TGTGCCAGCAGCCAAGCCGGGGCCAACTATGGCTACACCTTC. The full variable domain, in which reference TRBV3-1 and TRBJ1-2 provide the parts outside the CDR3, is DTAVSQTPKYLVTQMGNDKSIKCEQNLGHDTMYWYKQDSKKFLKIMFSYNNKELIINETVPNRFSPKSPDKAHLNLHINSLELGDSAVYFCASSQAGANYGYTFGSGTRLTVV.

This clonotype was detected many times. The V gene is TRBV18, the J gene TRBJ1-2; 7 bases match TRBD1. V shed 3 bases and J 0 bases; nucleotides not matched to a gene: 7. Germline V gives CDR1 KGHSH, CDR2 LQKENI. The CDR3 consists of 16 residues. The CDR3 here is CASSPGQNSPNYGYTF. The DNA for the CDR3 is TGTGCCAGCTCACCGGGACAGAATTCTCCTAACTATGGCTACACCTTC. Full variable domain (outside the CDR3, taken from reference TRBV18 and TRBJ1-2): NAGVMQNPRHLVRRRGQEARLRCSPMKGHSHVYWYRQLPEEGLKFMVYLQKENIIDESGMPKERFSAEFPKEGPSILRIQQVVRGDSAAYFCASSPGQNSPNYGYTFGSGTRLTVV.

In this sample, this clonotype turned up many times. The rearrangement links TRBV5-6 to TRBJ1-1; 9 bases are shared with TRBD1. The CDR3 totals 14 residues. Trimming took 4 bases from V and 4 from J; bases not matched to a gene: 5. The V gene's germline CDR1 is SGHDT and CDR2 YYEEEE. CDR3 loop: CASSEQGAPTEAFF. The CDR3 DNA sequence: TGTGCCAGCAGCGAACAGGGGGCGCCCACTGAAGCTTTCTTT.

At least ten counts were recorded for this clonotype. This sequence joins TRBV11-3 and TRBJ2-7; no clear D gene. The germline V and J ends were trimmed by 3 bases and 2 bases, with 8 bases remaining between them. This CDR3 region has 13 residues. Germline CDR1 and CDR2: SGHNT and YENEEA. The CDR3 sequence is CASSFNSAYEQYF. The CDR3 coding sequence is TGTGCCAGCAGCTTCAACAGCGCCTACGAGCAGTACTTC.

This clonotype was seen many times. The chain couples TRBV7-2 to TRBJ2-5; D is uncertain. The CDR3 extends over 12 amino acids. Trimming took 5 bases from V and 11 from J, leaving 15 bases between them. CDR1 is SGHTA, CDR2 FQGNSA, per germline. CDR3 nucleotides: TGTGCCAGCAGCCCCCTGTCGGGCTTACAGTACTTC. Translation: CASSPLSGLQYF.

This clonotype was counted at least ten times. The genes are TRBV7-8 and TRBJ2-7; 9 positions match TRBD2. The germline CDR1 and CDR2 sequences are SGHVS and FQNEAQ. V dropped 4 bases and J dropped 4; count of bases not matched to a gene: 8. The CDR3 covers 15 residues. The CDR3 loop is CASSSLAGGNYEQYF. Written as DNA, the CDR3 is TGTGCCAGCAGCTCCCTGGCGGGAGGGAATTACGAGCAGTACTTC.

The chain has TRBV20-1 and TRBJ1-4; 8 nucleotides align to TRBD1. Unmatched junction bases numbered 15, after V lost 8 bases and J lost 13 bases. The CDR3 covers 13 residues. Per germline, CDR1 DFQATT and CDR2 SNEGSKA (reference sequence). The CDR3 here is CSPFRQGMVRLFF. CDR3 bases: TGCAGTCCATTTCGACAGGGGATGGTACGACTGTTTTTT.

This chain links TRBV28 with TRBJ2-1, with no clear D. Germline CDR1 and CDR2: MDHEN and SYDVKM. There are 11 residues in the CDR3. Trimming took off 8 bases at V and 4 bases at J, with 6 bases between the two ends. Here the CDR3 reads CASGLYNEQFF. DNA of the CDR3: TGTGCCAGCGGATTATACAATGAGCAGTTCTTC.

There are many counts of this clonotype. The rearrangement links TRBV27 to TRBJ2-5; D gene uncertain. The CDR3 spans 9 residues. Looked up from germline, CDR1 is MNHEY and CDR2 is SMNVEV (reference sequence). Between the trimmed V and J ends, which lost 9 bases and 2 bases, there was a span of 1 base. The CDR3 coding sequence is TGTGCCAGACAAGAGACCCAGTACTTC. Its translation: CARQETQYF.

This clonotype came up many times. The chain joins TRBV6-1 to TRBJ1-5, with TRBD1 identical over 9 bases. The germline CDR1 and CDR2 sequences are MNHNS and SASEGT. This CDR3 spans 15 amino acids. The junction had 8 bases not matched to a gene; V was cut back by 4 bases and J by 7 bases. CDR3 sequence: CASSVGQGRYQPQHF. The CDR3 coding sequence is TGTGCCAGCAGTGTGGGACAGGGCCGCTACCAGCCCCAGCATTTT.

This clonotype came up many times. The V call is TRBV7-9, the J call TRBJ2-7, with 8 bases aligning to TRBD2. The J segment lost 4 bases and the V segment lost 5 bases, leaving 13 bases of the junction unmatched. The V gene's germline CDR1 is SEHNR and CDR2 FQNEAQ (reference sequence). The CDR3 totals 16 residues. Here the CDR3 DNA reads TGTGCCAGCAGCCCGAAGACTAGCGAAGGTCTGTACGAGCAGTACTTC. Translated, it gives CASSPKTSEGLYEQYF. Full variable domain (missing parts from reference TRBV7-9 and TRBJ2-7): DTGVSQNPRHKITKRGQNVTFRCDPISEHNRLYWYRQTLGQGPEFLTYFQNEAQLEKSRLLSDRFSAERPKGSFSTLEIQRTEQGDSAMYLCASSPKTSEGLYEQYFGPGTRLTVT.

This clonotype was seen ten or more times. The chain uses TRBV20-1 and TRBJ2-1; 9 nucleotides agree with TRBD1. This CDR3 contains 16 residues. J gave up 7 bases and V 3 bases, and 13 bases lay outside the gene matches. Germline assignment: CDR1 DFQATT and CDR2 SNEGSKA (reference sequence). The CDR3 sequence is CSARGLGTGPANEQFF. The CDR3 nucleotides read TGCAGTGCTAGGGGTCTAGGGACAGGGCCTGCTAATGAGCAGTTCTTC.

This clonotype was seen many times. CDR3 coding DNA: TGTGCCAGCAGCCACGGCATAGCGGGAGGTTCAAACTACGAGCAGTACTTC. Encoded protein: CASSHGIAGGSNYEQYF. The chain is built from TRBV28 and TRBJ2-7; 10 bases match TRBD2. The germline V gene has CDR1 MDHEN and CDR2 SYDVKM. V lost 6 bases, J lost 3 bases, and 14 bases stayed unmatched. The CDR3 has 17 amino acids.

This clonotype was observed many times. J is TRBJ1-1 and V is TRBV6-1, with 11 bases that match TRBD1. Germline CDR1 reads MNHNS; CDR2 reads SASEGT. The ends lost 5 bases at V and 3 bases at J; junction bases unmatched: 5. CDR3 length equals 15 residues. The CDR3 region is CASSWTGGTDTEAFF. The CDR3 DNA reads TGTGCCAGCAGTTGGACAGGGGGCACGGACACTGAAGCTTTCTTT.

Ten or more counts support this clonotype. The chain couples TRBV6-2 or TRBV6-3 to TRBJ1-5; D gene ambiguous. The CDR3 spans 16 residues. CDR1 MNHEY and CDR2 SVGEGT come from the germline V gene. Trimming took off 7 bases at V and 2 bases at J, with 18 bases between the two ends. The CDR3 nucleotides are TGTGCCAGCAATTTGGACCGCCCTCGGGGCAATCAGCCCCAGCATTTT. Translating it yields CASNLDRPRGNQPQHF.

This clonotype was detected many times. V and J are TRBV25-1 and TRBJ1-2; weak D call: TRBD1 (5 bases). Germline CDR1 is MGHDK and CDR2 is SYGVNS. V was pared by 3 bases and J by 0 bases, with 17 bases between. The CDR3 covers 17 residues. CDR3 residues: CASSEHRVGGSNYGYTF. In DNA, the CDR3 is TGTGCCAGCAGTGAGCATCGCGTCGGGGGTTCTAACTATGGCTACACCTTC.

The rearrangement links TRBV6-1 to TRBJ2-3; D call uncertain. The CDR3 totals 13 residues. Germline V gene lookup returns CDR1 MNHNS and CDR2 SASEGT. Trimming removed 8 bases at V and 4 bases at J, with 13 bases between. The CDR3 here is CASRLEAPDTQYF. The CDR3 nucleotides are TGTGCCAGCCGACTGGAAGCCCCAGATACGCAGTATTTT.

This clonotype showed up just a few times. At one end, the junction sequence differs from germline, possibly due to a read error. The chain joins TRBV7-9 to TRBJ2-5; D remains ambiguous. CDR1 SEHNR and CDR2 FQNEAQ come from the germline V gene (reference sequence). CDR3 size: 12 residues. The CDR3 DNA follows: TGTGCCAGCAGCCTAAGGAAAGAGATCCAGTACTTC. Translated, it gives CASSLRKEIQYF.

V gene TRBV7-9 combines with J gene TRBJ1-2; tentatively, D is TRBD1 (6 bases). Germline CDR1 reads SEHNR; CDR2 reads FQNEAQ (reference sequence). V lost 3 bases, J lost 5 bases, and 13 bases lay in between. This CDR3 spans 14 amino acids. CDR3 protein: CASSLDSGAYGYTF. The DNA for the CDR3 is TGTGCCAGCAGCTTGGACTCAGGGGCTTATGGCTACACCTTC.

This clonotype has ten or more counts. The chain has TRBV6-1 and TRBJ2-3; 11 bases line up with TRBD2. CDR1 is MNHNS and CDR2 is SASEGT in the germline V gene. After removal of 2 bases from V and 2 bases from J, the junction contained 6 bases not matched to a gene. There are 17 residues in the CDR3. CDR3 DNA sequence: TGTGCCAGCAGTGAACCGGGACTAGCGGAAGCCACAGATACGCAGTATTTT. Translated, it gives CASSEPGLAEATDTQYF.